Listed below are T cell receptor beta chains from one sample, sequenced in a study of blood T cell repertoires in COVID-19. This table comes from immunoSEQ multiplex PCR, and its TCRdb copy is limited to in-frame clones, with some not included. The repertoire holds some 170,000 clones, 60% to 80% seen once, with approximately 26% in the top ten. The sequenced material came from peripheral blood. All receptors derive from a woman in her 70s with acute or convalescent COVID-19. The CDR3 runs from the conserved cysteine through the conserved F or W. The D gene is left open where the match is weak. Size is omitted from some rows. Given values are once, few, many or a class for expanded clones.

D	V	size	J	CDR3	DNA
.	TRBV4-1	.	TRBJ1-5	CASSLGGVSNQPQHF	TGCGCCAGCAGCCTCGGCGGAGTTAGCAATCAGCCCCAGCATTTT
TRBD1	TRBV27	.	TRBJ1-1	CASSWTGNTEAFF	TGTGCCAGCAGCTGGACAGGGAACACTGAAGCTTTCTTT
TRBD2	TRBV5-1	.	TRBJ2-2	CASSLAPGTSGRAGTGELFF	TGCGCCAGCAGCTTAGCCCCCGGGACTAGCGGGAGGGCCGGCACCGGGGAGCTGTTTTTT
TRBD1	TRBV15	.	TRBJ1-2	CATSFHRGQNYGYTF	TGTGCCACCAGCTTCCACAGGGGGCAGAACTATGGCTACACCTTC
TRBD2	TRBV29-1	.	TRBJ2-1	CSVGGLGEIKGEQFF	TGCAGCGTTGGGGGACTAGGGGAGATCAAGGGTGAGCAGTTCTTC
TRBD2	TRBV2	.	TRBJ2-1	CASSLGASGNQVQFF	TGTGCCAGCAGCCTGGGGGCTAGCGGGAATCAAGTTCAGTTCTTC
.	TRBV27	.	TRBJ1-4	CASRLGAGDEKLFF	TGTGCCAGCAGGTTGGGGGCCGGGGACGAAAAACTGTTTTTT
TRBD1	TRBV18	.	TRBJ1-2	CASSARTGEPYGYTF	TGTGCCAGCTCAGCTAGGACAGGGGAGCCCTATGGCTACACCTTC
.	TRBV5-6	.	TRBJ1-5	CASSLNRVISNQPQHF	TGTGCCAGCAGCCTAAACAGAGTAATAAGCAATCAGCCCCAGCATTTT
.	TRBV6-2/TRBV6-3	.	TRBJ1-4	CATNPGATNEKLFF	TGTGCCACCAACCCAGGGGCAACTAATGAAAAACTGTTTTTT
.	TRBV7-9	.	TRBJ1-5	CASSLGQASNQPQHF	TGTGCCAGCAGCTTAGGACAGGCGAGCAATCAGCCCCAGCATTTT
.	TRBV9	.	TRBJ1-1	CASSVAGWASGGGSYTEAFF	TGTGCCAGCAGCGTAGCAGGGTGGGCTTCGGGGGGCGGGTCGTACACTGAAGCTTTCTTT
.	TRBV3-1/TRBV3-2	once	TRBJ1-6	CASSQATGTGGSSPLHF	TGTGCCAGCAGCCAAGCTACCGGGACGGGAGGGAGTTCACCCCTCCACTTT
TRBD1	TRBV29-1	.	TRBJ1-2	CSVGGQGDYTF	TGCAGCGTTGGTGGACAGGGGGACTACACCTTC
TRBD2	TRBV6-1	once	TRBJ2-7	CASSEMTSGSIRSEQYF	TGTGCCAGCAGTGAAATGACTAGCGGGAGTATTCGGAGCGAGCAGTACTTC
TRBD2	TRBV19	.	TRBJ2-7	CASSIGREKYF	TGTGCCAGTAGTATCGGGCGGGAGAAGTACTTC
TRBD1	TRBV4-1	.	TRBJ1-2	CASSQESQGVYGYTF	TGCGCCAGCAGCCAAGAGTCACAGGGGGTCTATGGCTACACCTTC
TRBD2	TRBV7-6	.	TRBJ2-3	CASSPGTSGSDTQYF	TGTGCCAGCAGCCCAGGGACTAGCGGATCAGATACGCAGTATTTT
TRBD1	TRBV10-3	many	TRBJ2-5	CAISESTDRVETQYF	TGTGCCATCAGTGAGTCGACGGACAGGGTAGAGACCCAGTACTTC
.	TRBV9	.	TRBJ2-2	CASSRGRENTGELFF	TGTGCCAGCAGCCGAGGGCGGGAGAACACCGGGGAGCTGTTTTTT
TRBD2	TRBV29-1	.	TRBJ2-3	CSHLAGVGPDTQYF	TGCAGCCACTTAGCGGGAGTAGGACCCGATACGCAGTATTTT
.	TRBV3-1/TRBV3-2	few	TRBJ2-2	CASSPGNTGELFF	TGTGCCAGCAGCCCGGGGAACACCGGGGAGCTGTTTTTT
.	TRBV20-1	.	TRBJ2-1	CSAARVSEQFF	TGCAGTGCCGCGAGAGTTAGTGAGCAGTTCTTC
.	TRBV6-2/TRBV6-3	.	TRBJ2-7	CASSLVGGEQYF	TGTGCCAGCAGCTTAGTGGGGGGCGAGCAGTACTTC
TRBD1	TRBV6-5	.	TRBJ1-2	CASRGQGPNYGYTF	TGTGCCAGCAGGGGACAGGGCCCTAACTATGGCTACACCTTC
TRBD2	TRBV19	few	TRBJ2-1	CASQTGLAGSNEQFF	TGTGCCAGTCAAACAGGACTAGCGGGAAGCAATGAGCAGTTCTTC
TRBD1	TRBV29-1	.	TRBJ1-2	CSVGETGVNYGYTF	TGCAGCGTTGGGGAGACAGGGGTTAACTATGGCTACACCTTC
.	TRBV7-3	.	TRBJ2-1	CASSKQAAGYNEQFF	TGTGCCAGCAGCAAACAGGCGGCCGGATACAATGAGCAGTTCTTC